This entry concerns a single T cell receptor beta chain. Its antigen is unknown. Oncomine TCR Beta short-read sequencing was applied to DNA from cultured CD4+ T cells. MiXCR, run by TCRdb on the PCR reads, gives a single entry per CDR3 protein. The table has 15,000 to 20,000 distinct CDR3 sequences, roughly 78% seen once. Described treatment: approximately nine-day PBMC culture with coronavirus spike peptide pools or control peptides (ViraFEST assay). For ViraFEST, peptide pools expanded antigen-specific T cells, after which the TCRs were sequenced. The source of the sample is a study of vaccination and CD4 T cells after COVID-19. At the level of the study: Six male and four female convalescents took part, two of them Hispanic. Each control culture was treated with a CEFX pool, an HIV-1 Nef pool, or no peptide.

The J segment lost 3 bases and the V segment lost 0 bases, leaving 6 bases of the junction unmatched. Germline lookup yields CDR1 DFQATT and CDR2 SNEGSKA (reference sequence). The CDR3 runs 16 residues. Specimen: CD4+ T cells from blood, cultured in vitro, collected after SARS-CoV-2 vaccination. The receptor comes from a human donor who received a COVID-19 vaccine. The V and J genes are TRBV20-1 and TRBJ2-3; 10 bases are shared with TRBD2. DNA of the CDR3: TGCAGTGCTAGAGATCTAGCGGGGGAGGCAACAGATACGCAGTATTTT. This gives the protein CSARDLAGEATDTQYF.